One T cell receptor (beta chain) is described in this entry. The sample is drawn from a study of blood T cell repertoires in COVID-19. At the level of the study: Italy, Spain and the United States were the sources of the convalescent and acute COVID-19 samples. PBMCs, B-cell-depleted T cells, or T cells were the source of the cDNA or gDNA that made up the material.

As originally analysed: Estimation of nucleated cell counts relied on the amplification of reference gene primers. This table comes from immunoSEQ multiplex PCR, and its TCRdb copy is limited to in-frame clones, with some not included. For V, J and clone size, that table is used; D and trimming come from the DNA. The table records 90,000 to 120,000 clones, 75% to 95% of them present only once. Germline V gene lookup returns CDR1 SGHVS and CDR2 FNYEAQ. The CDR3 is 18 residues long. With 5 bases clipped from V and 2 bases from J, the junction kept 14 bases outside the gene matches. This chain connects TRBV7-6 to TRBJ2-1, with TRBD1 matching 8 bases. The sample consisted of peripheral blood. This sequence was found in a human donor in a cohort sampled during active COVID-19. Here the CDR3 DNA reads TGTGCCAGCAGCACACGGGCCTCCGGGACAGGAACCTACAATGAGCAGTTCTTC. It codes for CASSTRASGTGTYNEQFF.